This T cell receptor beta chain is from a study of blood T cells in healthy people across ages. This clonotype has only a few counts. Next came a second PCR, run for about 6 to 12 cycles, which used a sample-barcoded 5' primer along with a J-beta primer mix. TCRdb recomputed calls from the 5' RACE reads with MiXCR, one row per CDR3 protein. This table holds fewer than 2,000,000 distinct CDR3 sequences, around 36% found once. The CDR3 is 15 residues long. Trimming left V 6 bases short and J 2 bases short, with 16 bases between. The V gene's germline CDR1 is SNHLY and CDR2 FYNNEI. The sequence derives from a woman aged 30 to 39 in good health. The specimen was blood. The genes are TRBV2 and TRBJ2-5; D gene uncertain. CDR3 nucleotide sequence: TGTGCCAGCAGGAGTGTGGGGATTTTGCAAGAGACCCAGTACTTC. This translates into CASRSVGILQETQYF.